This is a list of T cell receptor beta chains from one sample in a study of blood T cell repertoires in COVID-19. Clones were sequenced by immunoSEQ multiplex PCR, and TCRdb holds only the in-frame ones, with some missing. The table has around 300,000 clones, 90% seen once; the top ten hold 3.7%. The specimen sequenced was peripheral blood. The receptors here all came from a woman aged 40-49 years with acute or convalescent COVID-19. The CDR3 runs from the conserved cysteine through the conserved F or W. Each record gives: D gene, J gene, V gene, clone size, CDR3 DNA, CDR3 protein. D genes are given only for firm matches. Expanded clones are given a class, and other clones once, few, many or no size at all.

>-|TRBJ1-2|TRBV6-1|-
TGTGCCAGCAGTTATCCGGACAGTGTCTATGGCTACACCTTC
CASSYPDSVYGYTF
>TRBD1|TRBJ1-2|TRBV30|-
TGTGCCTGGAGTGGTGCAGGGGGCGCGGGTTTCTATGGCTACACCTTC
CAWSGAGGAGFYGYTF
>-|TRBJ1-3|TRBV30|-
TGTGCCTGGAGTGGGGCAGTCCGAAACACCATATATTTT
CAWSGAVRNTIYF
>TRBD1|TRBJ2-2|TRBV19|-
TGTGCCTCGAGCGCAGCGGGACAGGGCGCCGGGGAGCTGTTTTTT
CASSAAGQGAGELFF
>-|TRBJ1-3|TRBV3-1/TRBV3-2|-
TGTGCCAGCAGCCAACGAGGACAGCTCTCTGGAAACACCATATATTTT
CASSQRGQLSGNTIYF
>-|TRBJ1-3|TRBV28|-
TGTGCCAGCAGGGGACTGGGCTCTGGAAACACCATATATTTT
CASRGLGSGNTIYF
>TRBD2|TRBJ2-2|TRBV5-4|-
TGTGCCAGCAAGCGGGGGGCCGGGGAGCTGTTTTTT
CASKRGAGELFF
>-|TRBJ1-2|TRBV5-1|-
TGCGCCAGCAGCTTTGGCACGTCTAACTATGGCTACACCTTC
CASSFGTSNYGYTF
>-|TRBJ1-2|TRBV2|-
TGTGCCAGCAGTGTCAAAGGGGTCTATGGCTACACCTTC
CASSVKGVYGYTF
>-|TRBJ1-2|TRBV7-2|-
TGTGCCAGCAACCTCCGGTCGGGTCCGTCTAACTATGGCTACACCTTC
CASNLRSGPSNYGYTF
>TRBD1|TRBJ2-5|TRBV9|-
TGTGCCAGCAGCGCGTCGGCCGGGACAGGGCAAGAGACCCAGTACTTC
CASSASAGTGQETQYF
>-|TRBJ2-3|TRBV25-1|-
TGTGCCAGCAGTGAATTATTAGCGATAGATACGCAGTATTTT
CASSELLAIDTQYF
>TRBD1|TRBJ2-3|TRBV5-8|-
TGTGCCAGCAGCCGTCGACAGGGCCCAGATACGCAGTATTTT
CASSRRQGPDTQYF
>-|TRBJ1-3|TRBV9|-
TGTGCCAGCAGCCCCGACCGAGGGATCTCTGGAAACACCATATATTTT
CASSPDRGISGNTIYF
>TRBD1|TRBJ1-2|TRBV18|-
TGTGCCAGCTCACCCCCGGGACAGAAGGGGCCGTCTGCTGGCTACACCTTC
CASSPPGQKGPSAGYTF
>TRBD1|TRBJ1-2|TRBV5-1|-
TGCGCCAGCAGCGAGGGGACAGGCTCCCTACTCCGCTATGGCTACACCTTC
CASSEGTGSLLRYGYTF
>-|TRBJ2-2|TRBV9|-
TGTGCCAGCAGTCGAGGCCGACACTCGGGACAAGTCAGCGGCACCGGGGAGCTGTTTTTT
CASSRGRHSGQVSGTGELFF
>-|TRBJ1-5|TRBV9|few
TGTGCCAGCAGCCGTGATTCGGGGAATCAGCCCCAGCATTTT
CASSRDSGNQPQHF
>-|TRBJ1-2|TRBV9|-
TGTGCCAGCAGCGCCCGATCTAGGAGGAACGGCTACACCTTC
CASSARSRRNGYTF
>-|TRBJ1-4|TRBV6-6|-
TGTGCCAGCAGCTCTTTAGGGGACATCGAGGAAAAACTGTTTTTT
CASSSLGDIEEKLFF
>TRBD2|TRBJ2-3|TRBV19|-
TGTGCCTCGGGAGGGGGTAGCACAGATACGCAGTATTTT
CASGGGSTDTQYF
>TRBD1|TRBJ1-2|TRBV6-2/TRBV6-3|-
TGTGCCAGCAGTTCCCCGGGACAGGGAGGTGGCTACACCTTC
CASSSPGQGGGYTF
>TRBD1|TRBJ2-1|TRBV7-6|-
TGTGCCAGCAGCCCGATAGGGGGCGACTACAATGAGCAGTTCTTC
CASSPIGGDYNEQFF
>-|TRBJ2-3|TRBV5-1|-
TGCGCCAGCCGCATCGCGGCAGATACGCAGTATTTT
CASRIAADTQYF
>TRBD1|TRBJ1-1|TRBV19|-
TGTGCCAGTAGTAAGGGACAGCTCATGAACACTGAAGCTTTCTTT
CASSKGQLMNTEAFF
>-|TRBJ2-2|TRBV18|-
TGTGCCAGCGCCTTGGAACAGGGAAACACTAACACCGGGGAGCTGTTTTTT
CASALEQGNTNTGELFF
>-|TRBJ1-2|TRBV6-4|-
TGTGCCAGCAGGCCGAGCGCGGGCAGTCATCTCTATGGCTACACCTTC
CASRPSAGSHLYGYTF
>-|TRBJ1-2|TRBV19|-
TGTGCCAGTGGGGGGCGCGGGAGAGGCTACACCTTC
CASGGRGRGYTF
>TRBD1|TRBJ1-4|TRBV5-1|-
TGCGCCAGCAGCTTGGGACAGGGACGTTTCGAAAAACTGTTTTTT
CASSLGQGRFEKLFF
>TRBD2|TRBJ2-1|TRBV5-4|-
TGTGCCAGCCCTTCAGCGGGGGGGCCGGGGAATGAGCAGTTCTTC
CASPSAGGPGNEQFF
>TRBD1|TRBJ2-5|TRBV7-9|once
TGTGCCAGCGGACAGGCCCGAGAGACCCAGTACTTC
CASGQARETQYF
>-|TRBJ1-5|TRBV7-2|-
TGTGCCAGCAGCCCCCCCAGGGGAGATCAGCCCCAGCATTTT
CASSPPRGDQPQHF
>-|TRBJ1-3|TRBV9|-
TGTGCCAGCAGCGAACGGTCTAGTCCCGCGACTGGAAACACCATATATTTT
CASSERSSPATGNTIYF
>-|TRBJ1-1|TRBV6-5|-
TGTGCCAGCAGAAACCAGGTGAACACTGAAGCTTTCTTT
CASRNQVNTEAFF
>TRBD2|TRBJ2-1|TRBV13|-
TGTGCCAGCAGCTTAACAGCCCGGGGGGGCAATGAGCAGTTCTTC
CASSLTARGGNEQFF
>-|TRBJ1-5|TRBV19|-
TGTGCCAGTACCCACACCGAGGGAACTAGCAATCAGCCCCAGCATTTT
CASTHTEGTSNQPQHF
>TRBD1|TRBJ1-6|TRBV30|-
TGTGCCTGGGGGGACAGCGGGAATTCACCCCTCCACTTT
CAWGDSGNSPLHF
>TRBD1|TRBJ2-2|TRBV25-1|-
TGTGCCAGCAGTGAATCCGGGACAGGGGGCAGGAAGCTGTTTTTT
CASSESGTGGRKLFF
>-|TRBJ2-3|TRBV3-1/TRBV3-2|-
TGTGCCAGCAGCCAAGATTTGCGCAGAGGGGGGGGTTTTAGCACAGATACGCAGTATTTT
CASSQDLRRGGGFSTDTQYF
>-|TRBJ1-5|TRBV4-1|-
TGCGCCAGCAGCCAAGATGAGCTGCGGGAAGGCCAGCCCCAGCATTTT
CASSQDELREGQPQHF
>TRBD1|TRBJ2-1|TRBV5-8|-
TGTGCCAGCATCAAGAGGGGGCGTGGGGCCGGCAATGAGCAGTTCTTC
CASIKRGRGAGNEQFF
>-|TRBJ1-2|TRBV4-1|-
TGCGCCAGCAGCCGGACTGAGAACTATGGCTACACCTTC
CASSRTENYGYTF
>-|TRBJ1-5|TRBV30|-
TGTGCCTGGAGTTCGCAGGGCGAACAGCCCCAGCATTTT
CAWSSQGEQPQHF
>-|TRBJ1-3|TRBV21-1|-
TGTGCCAGCAACCCCCCCGACACGGTTCGCTGGAACACCATATATTTT
CASNPPDTVRWNTIYF
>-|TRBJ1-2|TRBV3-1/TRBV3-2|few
TGTGCCAGCAGCCAAGATGAAAGGGAGGATAACGGTGGCTACACCTTC
CASSQDEREDNGGYTF
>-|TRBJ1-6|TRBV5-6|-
TGTGCCAGCAGCTCGAGGGAGGTTTTTGGGTATAATTCACCCCTCCACTTT
CASSSREVFGYNSPLHF
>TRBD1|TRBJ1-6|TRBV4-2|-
TGTGCCAGCAGCCAAGTCCTAAACAGGGGCCATAATTCACCCCTCCACTTT
CASSQVLNRGHNSPLHF
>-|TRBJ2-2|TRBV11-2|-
TGTGCCAGCAGCTTCATACGGCGGGGTCAGCTGTTTTTT
CASSFIRRGQLFF
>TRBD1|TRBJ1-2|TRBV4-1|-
TGCGCCAGCAGACTCAGGGGCGACAGGGCCATGTGGAGCTACACCTTC
CASRLRGDRAMWSYTF
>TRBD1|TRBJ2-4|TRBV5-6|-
TGTGCCAGCAGCTTGCGTTCTGGACAGGGAAACATTCAGTACTTC
CASSLRSGQGNIQYF
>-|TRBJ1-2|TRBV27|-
TGTGCCAGCCGACGGGGGGCTTATGGCTACACCTTC
CASRRGAYGYTF
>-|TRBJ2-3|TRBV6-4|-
TGTGCCAGCAGTTCGGGGGGCAGCACAGATACGCAGTATTTT
CASSSGGSTDTQYF
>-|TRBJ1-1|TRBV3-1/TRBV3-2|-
TGTGCCAGCAGCCAAGCCAGCACTGAAGCTTTCTTT
CASSQASTEAFF
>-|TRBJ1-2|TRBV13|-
TGTGCCAGCTGGATTCATGGGAGTGGGTATGGCTACACCTTC
CASWIHGSGYGYTF
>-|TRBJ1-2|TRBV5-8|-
TGTGCCAGCAGCTTCAAACTCAACAGGGCAGGCTCTGATATAAACTATGGCTACACCTTC
CASSFKLNRAGSDINYGYTF
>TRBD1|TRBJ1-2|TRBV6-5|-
TGTGCCAGCAGCCATCGACAGGGTAGGGCCTATGGCTACACCTTC
CASSHRQGRAYGYTF
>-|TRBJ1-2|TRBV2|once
TGTGCCAGCAGTTTAAATTCTGGCTACACCTTC
CASSLNSGYTF